The T cell receptor beta chain described here comes from a study of human T cells and chemical hapten exposure. Study details: On roughly 2 cm by roughly 2 cm of upper inner arm skin, sensitization was performed with 2% DPC. Patients, chiefly female, had alopecia areata, totalis or universalis.

In the study's own analysis: Some 100,000 TCRs per sample was the median, with a range of about 20,000 to 690,600. TCRdb called the RACE reads again in MiXCR, with one record for every CDR3 protein. TCRdb, not the authors, supplied the V and J calls. The table records about 190,000 distinct CDR3 sequences, around 23% of them present only once. This clonotype has a single count. The V gene lost 1 base and the J gene lost 3 bases, with 13 bases spanning the gap. The germline V gene encodes CDR1 SGHNT and CDR2 YYREEE (reference sequence). The CDR3 spans 16 residues. Time point here: patch test 3, about 24 weeks after DPC sensitization. Regarding treatment: therapeutic diphenylcyclopropenone sensitization with weekly scalp DPC. Total RNA extraction was carried out from unfractionated whole blood.

This sample comprised whole blood, obtained in connection with sensitization to the hapten diphenylcyclopropenone (DPC). This chain uses TRBV5-4 with TRBJ2-2, with D unresolved. The TCR was taken from a woman between 40 and 55 years old with alopecia areata. Some clones in this sample may be carry-over from other donors' samples. The CDR3 loop is CASSLRPTGDTGELFF. In DNA, the CDR3 is TGTGCCAGCAGCTTGCGACCTACTGGAGACACCGGGGAGCTGTTTTTT. Variable domain in full (rest from reference TRBV5-4 and TRBJ2-2): ETGVTQSPTHLIKTRGQQVTLRCSSQSGHNTVSWYQQALGQGPQFIFQYYREEENGRGNFPPRFSGLQFPNYSSELNVNALELDDSALYLCASSLRPTGDTGELFFGEGSRLTVL.